The T cell receptor (beta chain) under discussion was sequenced for a study of T cells in Graves' hyperthyroidism and ophthalmopathy. Study observations and caveats: Model output signaled ophthalmopathy a median approximately 6 months ahead of onset. Researchers report that a 13 V-J model separated ophthalmopathy from stable hyperthyroidism.

Amplification yielded TCR beta CDR3 regions, with RNA transcripts as the source. Using the HTBI primer set, a first-round RT-PCR was run on the TCR CDR3. TCRdb reanalysed the multiplex PCR reads using MiXCR and keeps one entry per CDR3 protein. Seen here are about half a million distinct CDR3 sequences, 20% observed once, and the top ten hold roughly 47%. Patients with uncontrolled infections, other autoimmune diseases, pregnancy or lactation were excluded. The CDR3 runs to 19 residues. Germline V gives CDR1 DFQATT, CDR2 SNEGSKA (reference sequence). The V end was cut by 0 bases, the J end by 0 bases, with 21 bases between. Notes on this clonotype: No antigen is known for it.

This clonotype was sampled from a middle-aged man with Graves' ophthalmopathy. The chain recombines TRBV20-1 with TRBJ2-4; tentatively, D is TRBD1 (6 bases). Sequencing used blood. The CDR3 here is CSARDPRAGDDGAKNIQYF. In DNA, the CDR3 is TGCAGTGCTAGAGATCCGAGGGCAGGGGATGATGGAGCCAAAAACATTCAGTACTTC.